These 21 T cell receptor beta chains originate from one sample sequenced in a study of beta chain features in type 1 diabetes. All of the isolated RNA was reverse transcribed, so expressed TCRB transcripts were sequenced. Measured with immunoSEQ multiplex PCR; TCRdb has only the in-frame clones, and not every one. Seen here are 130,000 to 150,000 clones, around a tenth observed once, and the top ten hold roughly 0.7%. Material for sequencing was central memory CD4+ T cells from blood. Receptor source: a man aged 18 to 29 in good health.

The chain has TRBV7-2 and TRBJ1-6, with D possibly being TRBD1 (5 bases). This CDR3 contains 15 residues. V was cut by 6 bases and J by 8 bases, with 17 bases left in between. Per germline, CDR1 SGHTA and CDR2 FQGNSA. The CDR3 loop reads CASRLKGVSYSPLHF. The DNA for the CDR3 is TGTGCCAGCAGGTTAAAAGGGGTTTCCTATTCACCCCTCCACTTT.

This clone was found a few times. The CDR3 DNA sequence: TGCGCCAGCAGCTTGGGGGAGCAGGGGGCTCCTAGCACAGATACGCAGTATTTT. As protein: CASSLGEQGAPSTDTQYF. The V and J genes are TRBV5-1 and TRBJ2-3; 8 nucleotides agree with TRBD1. CDR3 length equals 18 residues. The J segment lost 0 bases and the V segment lost 0 bases, leaving 9 bases of the junction unmatched. Germline V gives CDR1 SGHRS, CDR2 YFSETQ.

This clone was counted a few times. CDR3 sequence reads: CASRLAGETQYF. CDR3 bases: TGTGCCAGCAGACTAGCGGGGGAGACCCAGTACTTC. V and J are TRBV28 and TRBJ2-5; 10 bases align to TRBD2. Per the germline V gene, CDR1 is MDHEN and CDR2 is SYDVKM. The CDR3 runs 12 residues. The V and J ends lost 6 bases and 5 bases, in that order; junction bases with no gene match: 0.

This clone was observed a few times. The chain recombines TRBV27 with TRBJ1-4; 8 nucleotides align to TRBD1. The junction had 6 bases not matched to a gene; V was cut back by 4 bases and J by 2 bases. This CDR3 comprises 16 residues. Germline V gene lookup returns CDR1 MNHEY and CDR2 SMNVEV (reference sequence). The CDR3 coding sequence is TGTGCCAGCAGTTACGGACAGGGAGGGACTAATGAAAAACTGTTTTTT. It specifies CASSYGQGGTNEKLFF.

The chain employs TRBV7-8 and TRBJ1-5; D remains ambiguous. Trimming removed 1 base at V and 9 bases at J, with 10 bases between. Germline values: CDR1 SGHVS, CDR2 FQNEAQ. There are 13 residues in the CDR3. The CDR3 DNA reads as TGTGCCAGCAGCTTAGACACATTACGGCCCCAGCATTTT. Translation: CASSLDTLRPQHF.

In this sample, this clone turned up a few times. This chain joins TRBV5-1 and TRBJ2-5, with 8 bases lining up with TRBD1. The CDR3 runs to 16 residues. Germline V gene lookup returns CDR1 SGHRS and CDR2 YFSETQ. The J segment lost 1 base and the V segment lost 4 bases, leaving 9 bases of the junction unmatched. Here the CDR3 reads CASSMAGGTLQETQYF. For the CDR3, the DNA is TGCGCCAGCAGCATGGCAGGGGGCACGCTCCAAGAGACCCAGTACTTC.

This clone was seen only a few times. Here the CDR3 reads CASPAGGVSSYNEQFF. In DNA form, the CDR3 reads TGTGCCAGCCCAGCGGGGGGCGTTAGCTCCTACAATGAGCAGTTCTTC. V usage is TRBV7-2 and J usage is TRBJ2-1; TRBD2 matches at 9 bases. The CDR3 covers 16 residues. Germline assignment: CDR1 SGHTA and CDR2 FQGNSA. J lost 0 bases, V lost 8 bases, and 8 bases had no gene match.

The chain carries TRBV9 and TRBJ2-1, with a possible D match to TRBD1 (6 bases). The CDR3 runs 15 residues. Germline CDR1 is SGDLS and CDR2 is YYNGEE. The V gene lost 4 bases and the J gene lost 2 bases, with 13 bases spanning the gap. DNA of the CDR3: TGTGCCAGCAGCATAACAGGGTCAACCTACAATGAGCAGTTCTTC. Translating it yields CASSITGSTYNEQFF.

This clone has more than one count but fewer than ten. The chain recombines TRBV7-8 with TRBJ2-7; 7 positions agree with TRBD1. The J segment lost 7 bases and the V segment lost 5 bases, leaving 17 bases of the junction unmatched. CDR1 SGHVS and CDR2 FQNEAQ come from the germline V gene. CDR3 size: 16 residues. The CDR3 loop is CASSPIGDLFRGEQYF. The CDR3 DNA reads TGTGCCAGCAGCCCCATAGGGGACCTCTTCAGGGGGGAGCAGTACTTC.

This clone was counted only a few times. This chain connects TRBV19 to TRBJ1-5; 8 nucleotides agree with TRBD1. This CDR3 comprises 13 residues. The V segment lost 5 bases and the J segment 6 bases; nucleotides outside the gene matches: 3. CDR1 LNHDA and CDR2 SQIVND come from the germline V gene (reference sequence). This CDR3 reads CASSRQGAQPQHF. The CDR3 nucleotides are TGTGCCAGTAGTCGGCAGGGGGCTCAGCCCCAGCATTTT.

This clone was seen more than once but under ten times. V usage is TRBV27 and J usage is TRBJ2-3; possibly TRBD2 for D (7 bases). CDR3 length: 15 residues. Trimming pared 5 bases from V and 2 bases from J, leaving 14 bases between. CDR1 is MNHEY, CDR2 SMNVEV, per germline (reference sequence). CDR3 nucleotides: TGTGCCAGCAGTCTCGGGGGGCCCCTCACAGATACGCAGTATTTT. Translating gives CASSLGGPLTDTQYF.

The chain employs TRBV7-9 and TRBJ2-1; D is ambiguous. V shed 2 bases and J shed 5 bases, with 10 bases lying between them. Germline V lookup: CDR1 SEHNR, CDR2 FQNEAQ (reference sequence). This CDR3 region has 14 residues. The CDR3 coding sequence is TGTGCCAGCAGCTTAACAACAGTCCACAATGAGCAGTTCTTC. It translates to CASSLTTVHNEQFF.

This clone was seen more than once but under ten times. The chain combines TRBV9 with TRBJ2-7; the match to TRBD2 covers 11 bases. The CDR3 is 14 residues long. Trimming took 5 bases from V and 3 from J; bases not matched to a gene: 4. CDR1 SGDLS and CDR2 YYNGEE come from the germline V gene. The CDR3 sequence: CASSTGTSGYEQYF. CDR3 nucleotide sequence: TGTGCCAGCAGTACCGGGACTAGCGGCTACGAGCAGTACTTC.

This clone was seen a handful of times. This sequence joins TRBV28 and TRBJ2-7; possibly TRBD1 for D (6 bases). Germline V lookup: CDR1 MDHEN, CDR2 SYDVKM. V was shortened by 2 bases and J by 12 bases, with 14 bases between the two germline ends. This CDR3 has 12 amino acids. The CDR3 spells CASSLAAGAMYF. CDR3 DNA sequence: TGTGCCAGCAGTTTAGCGGCAGGGGCTATGTACTTC. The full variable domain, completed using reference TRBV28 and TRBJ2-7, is DVKVTQSSRYLVKRTGEKVFLECVQDMDHENMFWYRQDPGLGLRLIYFSYDVKMKEKGDIPEGYSVSREKKERFSLILESASTNQTSMYLCASSLAAGAMYFGPGTRLTVT.

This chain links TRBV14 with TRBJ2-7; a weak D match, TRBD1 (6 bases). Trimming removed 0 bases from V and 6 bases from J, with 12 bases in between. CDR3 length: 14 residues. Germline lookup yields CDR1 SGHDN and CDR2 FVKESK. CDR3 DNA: TGTGCCAGCAGCCAAGAACACAGGGCAGCCGAGCAGTACTTC. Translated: CASSQEHRAAEQYF.

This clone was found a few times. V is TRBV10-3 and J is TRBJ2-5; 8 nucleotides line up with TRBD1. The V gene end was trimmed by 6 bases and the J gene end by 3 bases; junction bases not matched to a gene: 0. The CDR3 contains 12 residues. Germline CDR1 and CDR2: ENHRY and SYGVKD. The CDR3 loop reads CAIRDREETQYF. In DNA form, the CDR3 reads TGTGCCATCAGGGACAGGGAAGAGACCCAGTACTTC.

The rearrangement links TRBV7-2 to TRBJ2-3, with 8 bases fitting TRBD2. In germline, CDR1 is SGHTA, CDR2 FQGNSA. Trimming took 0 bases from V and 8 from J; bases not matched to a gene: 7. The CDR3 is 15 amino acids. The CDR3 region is CASSLAGLLAGTQYF. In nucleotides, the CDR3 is TGTGCCAGCAGCTTAGCCGGGTTGCTAGCGGGTACGCAGTATTTT. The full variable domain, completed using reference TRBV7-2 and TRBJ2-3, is GAGVSQSPSNKVTEKGKDVELRCDPISGHTALYWYRQSLGQGLEFLIYFQGNSAPDKSGLPSDRFSAERTGGSVSTLTIQRTQQEDSAVYLCASSLAGLLAGTQYFGPGTRLTVL.

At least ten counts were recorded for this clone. This CDR3 reads CSVVSNEKLFF. The CDR3 nucleotides are TGCAGCGTTGTGAGTAATGAAAAACTGTTTTTT. V and J are TRBV29-1 and TRBJ1-4; no reliable D call. The V end lost 4 bases, the J end lost 4 bases, and 4 bases lay between the germline ends. There are 11 residues in the CDR3. Per the germline V gene, CDR1 is SQVTM and CDR2 is ANQGSEA.

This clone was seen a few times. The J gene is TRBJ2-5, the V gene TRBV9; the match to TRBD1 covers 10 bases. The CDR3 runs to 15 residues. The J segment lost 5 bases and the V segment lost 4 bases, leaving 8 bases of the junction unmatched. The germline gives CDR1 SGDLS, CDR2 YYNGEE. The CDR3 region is CASSTRQGADETQYF. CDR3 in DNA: TGTGCCAGCAGCACTAGACAGGGGGCCGACGAGACCCAGTACTTC.

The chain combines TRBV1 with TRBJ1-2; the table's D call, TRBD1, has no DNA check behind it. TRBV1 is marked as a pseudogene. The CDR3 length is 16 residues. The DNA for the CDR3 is TGCACCAGCAGCCAACCCATACAGGGGGCCCGCTATGGCTACACCTTC. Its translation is CTSSQPIQGARYGYTF.

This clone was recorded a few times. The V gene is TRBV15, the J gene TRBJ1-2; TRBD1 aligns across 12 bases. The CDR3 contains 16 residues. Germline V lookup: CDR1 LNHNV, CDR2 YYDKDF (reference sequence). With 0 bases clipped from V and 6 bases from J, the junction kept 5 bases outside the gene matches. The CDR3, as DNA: TGTGCCACCAGCAGAGATGGGGACAGGGGGCCCGATGGCTACACCTTC. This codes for CATSRDGDRGPDGYTF.